This is a list of T cell receptor beta chains from one sample in a study of shared clonotypes between healthy human individuals. Libraries were prepared by immunoSEQ multiplex PCR; TCRdb keeps only in-frame clonotypes and omits some of them. The table has approximately 100,000 clones, about 66% seen once; the top ten hold approximately 23%. The sequenced material came from memory CD8+ T cells sorted from blood. Every receptor here comes from a woman in her 30s in good health. Both conserved end residues are part of each CDR3. D genes are given only for firm matches. Rows may omit the clone size; those that give it use once, few, many or a size class.

CDR3nt: TGTGCCAGCAGCCTGGCCACCGGGGAGCTGTTTTTT; CDR3aa: CASSLATGELFF; d_gene: -; abundance: many; v_gene: TRBV7-2; j_gene: TRBJ2-2
CDR3nt: TGTGCCAGCAGCTCCAGAGGCTGGGACGGACAAGAGACCCAGTACTTC; CDR3aa: CASSSRGWDGQETQYF; d_gene: -; abundance: -; v_gene: TRBV7-9; j_gene: TRBJ2-5
CDR3nt: TGTGCCAGCAGTACCCCCCGTGAGGGCTACGAGCAGTACTTC; CDR3aa: CASSTPREGYEQYF; d_gene: -; abundance: -; v_gene: TRBV28; j_gene: TRBJ2-7
CDR3nt: TGTGCCAGCAGCTTAGTTGGTTATTACAATGAGCAGTTCTTC; CDR3aa: CASSLVGYYNEQFF; d_gene: -; abundance: medium-sized; v_gene: TRBV7-2; j_gene: TRBJ2-1
CDR3nt: TGTGCCAGCAGCATCGGGACAGCCTACGAGCAGTACTTC; CDR3aa: CASSIGTAYEQYF; d_gene: TRBD1; abundance: -; v_gene: TRBV5-4; j_gene: TRBJ2-7
CDR3nt: TGTGCCAGCAGCTTAGAAGGTGGAGGCTTCTACGAGCAGTACTTC; CDR3aa: CASSLEGGGFYEQYF; d_gene: -; abundance: few; v_gene: TRBV7-2; j_gene: TRBJ2-7
CDR3nt: TGTGCCAGCAGTTTCCGGGACCTCACAGATACGCAGTATTTT; CDR3aa: CASSFRDLTDTQYF; d_gene: -; abundance: -; v_gene: TRBV6-5; j_gene: TRBJ2-3
CDR3nt: TGTGCCAGCAGCGTAGGGGGCACACAAGAGACCCAGTACTTC; CDR3aa: CASSVGGTQETQYF; d_gene: -; abundance: -; v_gene: TRBV9; j_gene: TRBJ2-5
CDR3nt: TGTGCCAGCAGCTTGGAGGGGGAGACCATCTACGAGCAGTACTTC; CDR3aa: CASSLEGETIYEQYF; d_gene: -; abundance: -; v_gene: TRBV13; j_gene: TRBJ2-7
CDR3nt: TGCAGCGTGGAGGACACCCTCTCCTACGAGCAGTACTTC; CDR3aa: CSVEDTLSYEQYF; d_gene: -; abundance: few; v_gene: TRBV29-1; j_gene: TRBJ2-7
CDR3nt: TGCGCCAGCAGCCAAGGGAACTGGGGGGGTTCTAATGAAAAACTGTTTTTT; CDR3aa: CASSQGNWGGSNEKLFF; d_gene: -; abundance: few; v_gene: TRBV4-1; j_gene: TRBJ1-4
CDR3nt: TGTGCCAGCTTAGAAGGGACTAGCGGATGGTACGAGCAGTACTTC; CDR3aa: CASLEGTSGWYEQYF; d_gene: TRBD2; abundance: -; v_gene: TRBV2; j_gene: TRBJ2-7
CDR3nt: TGTGCCAGCAGCGACGGTGGGGGAGGGACCTACGAGCAGTACTTC; CDR3aa: CASSDGGGGTYEQYF; d_gene: TRBD2; abundance: many; v_gene: TRBV7-9; j_gene: TRBJ2-7
CDR3nt: TGTGCCAGTAGTATAGGCGGTCTCGGCAATCAGCCCCAGCATTTT; CDR3aa: CASSIGGLGNQPQHF; d_gene: -; abundance: few; v_gene: TRBV19; j_gene: TRBJ1-5